The clone carrying this TCR beta chain was counted between two and nine times. Its specificity is unknown. Per germline, CDR1 SGHRS and CDR2 YFSETQ. Trimming took 4 bases from V and 2 from J, leaving 18 bases between them. This CDR3 has 16 amino acids. This specimen belongs to a study of T cell repertoires in cytomegalovirus infection. Study context: In the study, CMV epitopes included recently identified HLA-C-restricted and well-studied HLA-B-restricted ones. Public TCR beta signatures marked donors with CMV infection and the matching HLA.

In TCRdb, the reads were re-called with MiXCR into one record per CDR3 protein. The repertoire holds 370,000 or so distinct CDR3 sequences, with just under 35% as singletons. This chain links TRBV5-1 with TRBJ1-1; unclear D gene. Source: cultured PBMCs, taken from culture after CMV antigen stimulation. This receptor was identified in a human donor in good health (CMV status not recorded). Some clones in this sample may be carry-over from other donors' samples. CDR3 sequence reads: CASSPGRGWGNTEAFF. CDR3 bases: TGCGCCAGCAGCCCGGGTCGGGGTTGGGGAAACACTGAAGCTTTCTTT.